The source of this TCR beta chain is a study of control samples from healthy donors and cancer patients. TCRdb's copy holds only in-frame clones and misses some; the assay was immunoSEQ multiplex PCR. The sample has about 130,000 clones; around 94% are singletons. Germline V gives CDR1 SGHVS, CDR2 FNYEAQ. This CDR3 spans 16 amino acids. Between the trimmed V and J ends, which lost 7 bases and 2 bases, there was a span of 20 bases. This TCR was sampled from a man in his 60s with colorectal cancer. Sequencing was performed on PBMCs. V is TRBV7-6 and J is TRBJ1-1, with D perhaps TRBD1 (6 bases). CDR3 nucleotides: TGTGCCAGCATCCCAATGGGGGCCCCGGCCAACACTGAAGCTTTCTTT. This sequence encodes CASIPMGAPANTEAFF.